At least ten counts were recorded for the clone carrying this T cell receptor beta chain. The antigen is unknown. These data are taken from a study of neurological immune-mediated disorders. Study results and caveats: The study phylogenetically grouped the repertoires of 18 of 34 multiple sclerosis patients into one related-CDR3 cluster, a possible signature.

There are 15 residues in the CDR3. Germline lookup yields CDR1 MNHEY and CDR2 SVGAGI. V was pared by 2 bases and J by 1 base, with 11 bases between. TCRdb used MiXCR to reprocess the 5' RACE reads, holding one entry per CDR3 protein. The sample lists tens of thousands of distinct CDR3 sequences, around 3.8% seen once, with 1.5% to 2% in the top ten. This chain uses TRBV6-5 with TRBJ1-2; a possible D gene is TRBD1 (5 bases). Material: CD4+ T cells from blood. This clonotype was sampled from a woman in her thirties or forties with multiple sclerosis. The CDR3 protein is CASSYRGRINYGYTF. As DNA, the CDR3 is TGTGCCAGCAGTTACCGGGGACGGATTAACTATGGCTACACCTTC.